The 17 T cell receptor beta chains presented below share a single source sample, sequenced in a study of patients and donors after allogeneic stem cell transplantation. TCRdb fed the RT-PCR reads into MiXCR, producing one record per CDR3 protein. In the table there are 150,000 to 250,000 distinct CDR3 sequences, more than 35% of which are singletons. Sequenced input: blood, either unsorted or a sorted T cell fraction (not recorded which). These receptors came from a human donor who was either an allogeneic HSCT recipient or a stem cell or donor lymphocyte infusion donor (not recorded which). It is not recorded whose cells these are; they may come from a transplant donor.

The CDR3 DNA is TGCGCCAGCAGCCTCTTGACGACAGATATGAACACTGAAGCTTTCTTT. The encoded protein is CASSLLTTDMNTEAFF. V and J are TRBV4-1 and TRBJ1-1; possible D gene TRBD1, 5 bases. The V end was cut by 4 bases, the J end by 0 bases, with 15 bases between. Germline values: CDR1 MGHRA, CDR2 YSYEKL. CDR3 length: 16 residues.

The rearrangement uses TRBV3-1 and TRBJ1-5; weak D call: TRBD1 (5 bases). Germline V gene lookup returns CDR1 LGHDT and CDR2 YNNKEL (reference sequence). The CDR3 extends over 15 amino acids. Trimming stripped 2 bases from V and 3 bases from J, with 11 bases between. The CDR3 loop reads CASSQFGGVNQPQHF. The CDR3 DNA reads TGTGCCAGCAGCCAATTCGGGGGAGTCAATCAGCCCCAGCATTTT.

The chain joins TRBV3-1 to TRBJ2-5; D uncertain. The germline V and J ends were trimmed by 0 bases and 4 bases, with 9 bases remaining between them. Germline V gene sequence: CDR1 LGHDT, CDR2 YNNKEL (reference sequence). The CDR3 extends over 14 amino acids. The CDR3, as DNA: TGTGCCAGCAGCCAAGATCCCGGCGGAGAGACCCAGTACTTC. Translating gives CASSQDPGGETQYF.

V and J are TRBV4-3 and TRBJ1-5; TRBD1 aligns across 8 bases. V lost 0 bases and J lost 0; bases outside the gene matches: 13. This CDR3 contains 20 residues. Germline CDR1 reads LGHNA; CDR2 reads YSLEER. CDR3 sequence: CASSQDTEGQEFNSNQPQHF. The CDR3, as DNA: TGCGCCAGCAGCCAAGATACCGAGGGACAGGAGTTTAATAGCAATCAGCCCCAGCATTTT.

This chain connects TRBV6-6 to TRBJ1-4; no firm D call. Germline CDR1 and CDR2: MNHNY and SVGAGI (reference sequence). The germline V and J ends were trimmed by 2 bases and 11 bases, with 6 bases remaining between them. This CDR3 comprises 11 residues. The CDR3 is CASSYVAKLFF. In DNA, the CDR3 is TGTGCCAGCAGTTACGTGGCGAAACTGTTTTTT.

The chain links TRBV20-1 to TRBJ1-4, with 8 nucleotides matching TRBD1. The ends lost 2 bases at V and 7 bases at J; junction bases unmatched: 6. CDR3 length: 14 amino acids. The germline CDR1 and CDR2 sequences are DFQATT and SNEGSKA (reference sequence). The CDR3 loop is CSARTGGYGEKLFF. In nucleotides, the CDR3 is TGCAGTGCTAGAACAGGGGGGTACGGTGAAAAACTGTTTTTT.

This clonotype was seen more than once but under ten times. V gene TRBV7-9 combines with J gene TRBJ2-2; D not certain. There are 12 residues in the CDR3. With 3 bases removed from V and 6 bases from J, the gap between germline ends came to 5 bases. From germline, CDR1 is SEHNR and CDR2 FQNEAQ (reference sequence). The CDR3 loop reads CASSFGPGELFF. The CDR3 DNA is TGTGCCAGCAGCTTTGGTCCCGGGGAGCTGTTTTTT.

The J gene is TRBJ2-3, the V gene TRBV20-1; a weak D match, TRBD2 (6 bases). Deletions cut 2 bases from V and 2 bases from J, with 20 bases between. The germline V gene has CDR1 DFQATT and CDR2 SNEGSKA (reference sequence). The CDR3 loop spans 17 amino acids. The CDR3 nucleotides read TGCAGTGCTAGAAGCCCGGAGGGACTCCTCGTCACAGATACGCAGTATTTT. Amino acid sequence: CSARSPEGLLVTDTQYF.

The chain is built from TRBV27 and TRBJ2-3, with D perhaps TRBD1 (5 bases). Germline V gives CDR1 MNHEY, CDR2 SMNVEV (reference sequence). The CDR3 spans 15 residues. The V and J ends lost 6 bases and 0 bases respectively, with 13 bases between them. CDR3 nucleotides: TGTGCCAGCAGGCTACTTGCAGGGAGCACAGATACGCAGTATTTT. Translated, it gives CASRLLAGSTDTQYF.

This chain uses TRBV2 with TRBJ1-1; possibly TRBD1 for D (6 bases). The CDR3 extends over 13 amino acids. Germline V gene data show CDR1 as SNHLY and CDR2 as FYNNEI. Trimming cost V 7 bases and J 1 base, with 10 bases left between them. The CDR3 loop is CASKTGANTEAFF. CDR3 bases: TGTGCCAGCAAGACAGGAGCGAACACTGAAGCTTTCTTT. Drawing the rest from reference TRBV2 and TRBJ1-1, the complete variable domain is EPEVTQTPSHQVTQMGQEVILRCVPISNHLYFYWYRQILGQKVEFLVSFYNNEISEKSEIFDDQFSVERPDGSNFTLKIRSTKLEDSAMYFCASKTGANTEAFFGQGTRLTVV.

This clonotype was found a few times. DNA for the CDR3: TGTGCCAGCAGCCAAGATTTGGCCCTTACAGGAGGCGGATCACCCCTCCACTTT. Its translation: CASSQDLALTGGGSPLHF. This chain connects TRBV4-2 to TRBJ1-6; possibly TRBD1 for D (5 bases). Between the trimmed V and J ends, which lost 0 bases and 10 bases, there was a span of 22 bases. The CDR3 runs 18 residues. The germline CDR1 and CDR2 sequences are LGHNA and YNFKEQ.

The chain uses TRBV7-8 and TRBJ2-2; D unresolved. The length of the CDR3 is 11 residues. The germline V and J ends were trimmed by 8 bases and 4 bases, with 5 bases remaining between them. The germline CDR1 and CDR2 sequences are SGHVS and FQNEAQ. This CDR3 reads CASHSTGELFF. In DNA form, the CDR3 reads TGTGCCAGCCATTCCACCGGGGAGCTGTTTTTT.

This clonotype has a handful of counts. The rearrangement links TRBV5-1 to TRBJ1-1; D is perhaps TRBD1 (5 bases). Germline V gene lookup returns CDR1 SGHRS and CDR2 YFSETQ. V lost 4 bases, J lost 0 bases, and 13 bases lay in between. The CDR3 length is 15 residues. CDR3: CASSANLGVNTEAFF. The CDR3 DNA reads TGCGCCAGCAGCGCCAATTTAGGGGTGAACACTGAAGCTTTCTTT.

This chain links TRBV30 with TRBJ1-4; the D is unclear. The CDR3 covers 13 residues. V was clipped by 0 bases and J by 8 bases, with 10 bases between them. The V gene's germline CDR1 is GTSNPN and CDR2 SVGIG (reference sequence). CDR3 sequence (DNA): TGTGCCTGGAGTGTACCCTCGGTCGAAAAACTGTTTTTT. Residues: CAWSVPSVEKLFF. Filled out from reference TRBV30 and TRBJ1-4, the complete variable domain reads SQTIHQWPATLVQPVGSPLSLECTVEGTSNPNLYWYRQAAGRGLQLLFYSVGIGQISSEVPQNLSASRPQDRQFILSSKKLLLSDSGFYLCAWSVPSVEKLFFGSGTQLSVL.

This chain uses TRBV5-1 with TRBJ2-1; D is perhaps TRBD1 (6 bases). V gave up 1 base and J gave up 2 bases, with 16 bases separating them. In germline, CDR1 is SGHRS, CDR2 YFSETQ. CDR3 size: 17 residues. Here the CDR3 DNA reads TGCGCCAGCAGCTTGACCGGGACACCTCACACCTACAATGAGCAGTTCTTC. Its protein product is CASSLTGTPHTYNEQFF.

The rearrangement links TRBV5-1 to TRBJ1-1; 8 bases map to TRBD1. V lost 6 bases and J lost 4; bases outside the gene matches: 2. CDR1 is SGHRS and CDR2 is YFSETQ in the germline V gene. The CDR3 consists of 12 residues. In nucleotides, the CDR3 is TGCGCCAGCACAGGACAGGGCACTGAAGCTTTCTTT. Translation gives CASTGQGTEAFF.

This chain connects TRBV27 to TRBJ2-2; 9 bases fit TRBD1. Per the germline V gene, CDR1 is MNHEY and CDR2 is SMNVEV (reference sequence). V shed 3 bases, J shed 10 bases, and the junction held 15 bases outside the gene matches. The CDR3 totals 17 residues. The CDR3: CASSFAGTGYGRVELFF. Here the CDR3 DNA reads TGTGCCAGCAGTTTTGCCGGGACAGGGTACGGGAGAGTGGAGCTGTTTTTT.